Included here is one T cell receptor (beta chain) sequence, with context. No cognate antigen has been identified for it. No quality values exist for individual bases; no much larger clone is one base distant. The library was produced with the immunoSEQ multiplex PCR assay. The clones in this table, taken by TCRdb from immuneACCESS, are in-frame only. Not every clone is retained; where verified, under half of the shortfall comes from an unresolved V gene, and the cause of the rest is unknown. The sample table contains 50,000 to 70,000 clones; only one count was recorded for around 90% of them. More than 1.3% of the sample comes from the top ten. The data belong to a study of T cell changes during pregnancy in multiple sclerosis (dated by TCRdb to about 2019). For context, the study as a whole: The study looked at changes in the T cell repertoire across pregnancy in women with multiple sclerosis.

The germline V gene encodes CDR1 MGHRA and CDR2 YSYEKL. The CDR3, cysteine through phenylalanine, is 15 amino acids long. This entry keeps only the CDR3 DNA: 45 bases, framed from base 1. Trimming takes 6 bases off V and 5 bases off J; junction bases not matched to a gene: 12. This clonotype was obtained from a female donor with multiple sclerosis, enrolled in a pregnancy study. The specimen comprised peripheral blood, sampled in the second trimester of pregnancy. The V and J genes are TRBV4-1 and TRBJ2-5, with 7 middle bases fitting TRBD1. DNA sequence: TGCGCCAGCAGACACAGACAGGGTTGGTCGGAGACCCAGTACTTC. Translated, it gives CASRHRQGWSETQYF.